This passage covers 6 T cell receptor beta chains from one sample sequenced in a study of blood T cell repertoires in COVID-19. Sequenced by immunoSEQ multiplex PCR; TCRdb stores in-frame clones only, minus some. The repertoire includes about 120,000 clones, 70% to 80% of them detected once, and 3% to 4.5% sits in the top ten. The sample consisted of peripheral blood. These receptors were collected from a woman of 80 years or more with acute or convalescent COVID-19.

The J gene is TRBJ2-3, the V gene TRBV28; 11 nucleotides match TRBD2. J lost 0 bases, V lost 6 bases, and 8 bases had no gene match. Per the germline V gene, CDR1 is MDHEN and CDR2 is SYDVKM. This CDR3 comprises 17 residues. For the CDR3, the DNA is TGTGCCAGCAGCGACGATAGGACTAGCGGGAGCACAGATACGCAGTATTTT. Translated: CASSDDRTSGSTDTQYF.

V gene TRBV6-1 combines with J gene TRBJ1-5, with 8 bases matching TRBD1. The J segment lost 6 bases and the V segment lost 1 base, leaving 5 bases of the junction unmatched. The CDR3 spans 15 residues. Germline CDR1 is MNHNS and CDR2 is SASEGT. CDR3 amino acids: CASSEGQGQVQPQHF. The CDR3 nucleotides read TGTGCCAGCAGTGAAGGACAGGGACAGGTTCAGCCCCAGCATTTT.

The sample holds one count of this clone. This sequence joins TRBV6-5 and TRBJ1-6; D gene unclear. Trimming pared 0 bases from V and 8 bases from J, leaving 11 bases between. Per the germline V gene, CDR1 is MNHEY and CDR2 is SVGAGI. The CDR3 has 15 amino acids. The DNA for the CDR3 is TGTGCCAGCAGTTACTCGCGGGCCGCGGATTCACCCCTCCACTTT. Its protein is CASSYSRAADSPLHF.

CDR3 region: CASSQVTGGSYSGNTIYF. CDR3 DNA sequence: TGTGCCAGCAGCCAAGTGACCGGGGGAAGCTACTCTGGAAACACCATATATTTT. V usage is TRBV4-2 and J usage is TRBJ1-3, with a tentative D call TRBD1 (5 bases). Germline CDR1 LGHNA, CDR2 YNFKEQ. The V end lost 1 base, the J end lost 0 bases, and 16 bases lay between the germline ends. CDR3 size: 18 residues.

This chain uses TRBV7-2 with TRBJ1-2, with 7 bases fitting TRBD1. The V segment lost 10 bases and the J segment 0 bases; nucleotides outside the gene matches: 11. The CDR3 is 15 amino acids. Germline assignment: CDR1 SGHTA and CDR2 FQGNSA. The CDR3, as DNA: TGTGCCACCCTCACACAGGGGCGCCCTAACTATGGCTACACCTTC. Its protein is CATLTQGRPNYGYTF.

The chain is built from TRBV24-1 and TRBJ1-5, with a tentative D call TRBD1 (5 bases). V was trimmed by 4 bases and J by 1 base, leaving 7 bases between them. The CDR3 sequence is 14 residues long. CDR1 and CDR2 (germline): KGHDR, SFDVKD. CDR3 sequence reads: CATSDRQSNQPQHF. For the CDR3, the DNA is TGTGCCACCAGTGACCGACAGAGCAATCAGCCCCAGCATTTT.